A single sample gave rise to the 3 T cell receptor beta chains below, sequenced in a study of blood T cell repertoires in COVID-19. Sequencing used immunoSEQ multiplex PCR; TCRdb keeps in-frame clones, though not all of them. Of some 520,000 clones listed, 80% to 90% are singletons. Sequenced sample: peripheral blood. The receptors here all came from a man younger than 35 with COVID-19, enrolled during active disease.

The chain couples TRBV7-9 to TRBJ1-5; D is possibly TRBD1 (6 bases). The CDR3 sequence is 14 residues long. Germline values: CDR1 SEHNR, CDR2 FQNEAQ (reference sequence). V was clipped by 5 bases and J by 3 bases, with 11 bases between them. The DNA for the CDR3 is TGTGCCAGCAGCCCCGGGACACCCAATCAGCCCCAGCATTTT. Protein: CASSPGTPNQPQHF.

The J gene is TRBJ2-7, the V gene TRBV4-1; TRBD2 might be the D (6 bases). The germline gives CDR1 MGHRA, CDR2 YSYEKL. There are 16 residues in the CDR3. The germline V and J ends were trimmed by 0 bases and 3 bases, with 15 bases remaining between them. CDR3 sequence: CASSQEPSAGYYEQYF. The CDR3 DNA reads TGCGCCAGCAGCCAAGAACCGTCCGCGGGGTACTACGAGCAGTACTTC.

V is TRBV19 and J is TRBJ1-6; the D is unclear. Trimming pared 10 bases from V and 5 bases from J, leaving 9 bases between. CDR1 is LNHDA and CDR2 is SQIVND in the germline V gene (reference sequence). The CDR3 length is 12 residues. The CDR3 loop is CANRGNNSPLHF. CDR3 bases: TGTGCCAACCGGGGAAATAATTCACCCCTCCACTTT.